This record concerns one TCR beta chain sequence. Clones were sequenced by immunoSEQ multiplex PCR, and TCRdb holds only the in-frame ones, with some missing. The sample has about 130,000 clones; 70% to 85% are singletons. The sample originates from a study of blood T cell repertoires in COVID-19. Sequencing used peripheral blood. This sequence originates from an elderly woman with acute or convalescent COVID-19.

DNA for the CDR3: TGTGCCAGCAGTTACAAGGGGCCCTACAATGAGCAGTTCTTC. As protein: CASSYKGPYNEQFF. J is TRBJ2-1 and V is TRBV6-5; maybe TRBD1 (5 bases). V lost 2 bases, J lost 2 bases, and 7 bases lay in between. The CDR3 loop spans 14 amino acids. Germline CDR1 and CDR2: MNHEY and SVGAGI.